This T cell receptor beta chain originates from a study of T-cell reconstitution after alpha-beta-depleted transplantation in children. In this sample, this clonotype turned up many times. This CDR3 is built from 16 residues. Trimming removed 5 bases at V and 6 bases at J, with 21 bases between. Germline lookup yields CDR1 ENHRY and CDR2 SYGVKD. During its preparation, the TCRbeta library received unique molecular identifiers. TCRdb re-analysed the PCR reads in MiXCR, keeping a single row per CDR3 protein. The table lists 450,000 to 500,000 distinct CDR3 sequences, under 15% of them singletons. The origin of this receptor is a human donor who donated a stem cell graft to a child with combined immunodeficiency. This sample comprised PBMCs from the stem cell graft donor, obtained from the stem cell graft. V usage is TRBV10-3 and J usage is TRBJ2-3, with D perhaps TRBD2 (6 bases). CDR3 sequence: CAISPSGHSTGDTQYF. DNA for the CDR3: TGTGCCATCAGTCCAAGCGGGCACTCCACCGGGGATACGCAGTATTTT.